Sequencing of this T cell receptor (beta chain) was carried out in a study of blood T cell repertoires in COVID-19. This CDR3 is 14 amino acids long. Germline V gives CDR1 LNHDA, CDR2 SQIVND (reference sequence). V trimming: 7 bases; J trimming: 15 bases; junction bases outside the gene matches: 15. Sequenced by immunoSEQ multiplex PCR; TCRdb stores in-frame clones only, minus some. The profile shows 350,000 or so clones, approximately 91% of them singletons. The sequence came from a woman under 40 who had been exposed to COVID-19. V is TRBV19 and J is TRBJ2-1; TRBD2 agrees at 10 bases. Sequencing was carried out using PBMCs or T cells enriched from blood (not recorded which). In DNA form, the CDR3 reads TGTGCCAGTACCAGCGGGAGGGCCTACACGATGTCGTTCTTC. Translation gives CASTSGRAYTMSFF.